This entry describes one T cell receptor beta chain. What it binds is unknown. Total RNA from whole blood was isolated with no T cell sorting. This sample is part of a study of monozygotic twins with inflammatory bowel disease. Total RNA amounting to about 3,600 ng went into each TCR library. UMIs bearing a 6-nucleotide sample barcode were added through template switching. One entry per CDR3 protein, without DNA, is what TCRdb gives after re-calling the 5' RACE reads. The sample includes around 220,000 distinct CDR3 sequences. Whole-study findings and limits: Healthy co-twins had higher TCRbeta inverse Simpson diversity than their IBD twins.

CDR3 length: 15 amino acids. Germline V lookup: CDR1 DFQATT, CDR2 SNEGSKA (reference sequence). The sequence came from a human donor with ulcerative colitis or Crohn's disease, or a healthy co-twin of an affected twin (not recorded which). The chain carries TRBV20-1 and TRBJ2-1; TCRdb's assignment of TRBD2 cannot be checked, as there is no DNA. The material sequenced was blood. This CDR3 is CSAPLPLGEGNEQFF.